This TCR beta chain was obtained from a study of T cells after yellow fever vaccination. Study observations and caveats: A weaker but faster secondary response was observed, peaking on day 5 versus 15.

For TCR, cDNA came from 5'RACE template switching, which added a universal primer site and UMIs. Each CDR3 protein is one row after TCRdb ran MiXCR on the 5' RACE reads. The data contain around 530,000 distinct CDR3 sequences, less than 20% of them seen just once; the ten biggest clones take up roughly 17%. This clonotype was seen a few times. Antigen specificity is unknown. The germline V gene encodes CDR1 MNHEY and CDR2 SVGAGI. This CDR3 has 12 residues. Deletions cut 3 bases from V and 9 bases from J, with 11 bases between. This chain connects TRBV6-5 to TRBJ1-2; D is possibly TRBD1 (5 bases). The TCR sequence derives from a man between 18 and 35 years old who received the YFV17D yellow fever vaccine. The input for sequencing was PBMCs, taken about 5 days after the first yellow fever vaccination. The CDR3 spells CASSYRQSSYTF. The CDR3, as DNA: TGTGCCAGCAGTTATCGACAGTCAAGCTACACCTTC.